Listed here are 19 T cell receptor beta chains from one sample, sequenced in a study of blood T cell repertoires in COVID-19. The method was immunoSEQ multiplex PCR; TCRdb's version includes in-frame clones alone and lacks a portion of them. The sample holds roughly 29,000 clones, roughly 80% seen once. Sequencing input: peripheral blood. All receptors come from a woman aged 60 to 75 with acute or convalescent COVID-19.

The V call is TRBV30, the J call TRBJ2-7; the D gene is possibly TRBD1 (5 bases). V was pared by 4 bases and J by 0 bases, with 7 bases between. Germline assignment: CDR1 GTSNPN and CDR2 SVGIG (reference sequence). This CDR3 has 12 residues. The CDR3 region is CAWNRGSYEQYF. The CDR3 nucleotides are TGTGCCTGGAATAGGGGCTCCTACGAGCAGTACTTC.

V and J are TRBV5-4 and TRBJ2-7, with 8 bases lining up with TRBD1. The J segment lost 3 bases and the V segment lost 4 bases, leaving 9 bases of the junction unmatched. The CDR3 runs to 15 residues. Germline lookup yields CDR1 SGHNT and CDR2 YYREEE (reference sequence). The CDR3 DNA sequence: TGTGCCAGCAGCCCAGGGACAGGTAATCACTACGAGCAGTACTTC. It translates to CASSPGTGNHYEQYF.

The chain joins TRBV6-2 or TRBV6-3 to TRBJ1-2, with D possibly TRBD1 on 6 matching bases. Trimming took 4 bases from V and 12 from J, leaving 18 bases between them. CDR1 and CDR2 (germline): MNHEY, SVGEGT. The CDR3 is made up of 13 amino acids. The CDR3 sequence is CASSSARTAVDTF. Written as DNA, the CDR3 is TGTGCCAGCAGTTCGGCCCGGACAGCTGTAGACACCTTC.

This clone has just a few counts. The V call is TRBV4-2, the J call TRBJ1-3; D may be TRBD1 (5 bases). Looked up from germline, CDR1 is LGHNA and CDR2 is YNFKEQ. Trimming stripped 8 bases from V and 0 bases from J, with 17 bases between. The CDR3 loop spans 16 amino acids. The CDR3 here is CASQRQPGGSGNTIYF. Written as DNA, the CDR3 is TGTGCCAGCCAGCGACAGCCCGGGGGCTCTGGAAACACCATATATTTT.

The chain carries TRBV6-2 or TRBV6-3 and TRBJ2-5; no clear D gene. Trimming shortened V by 1 base and J by 0 bases, and 15 bases separated the two germline ends. This CDR3 comprises 17 residues. The V gene's germline CDR1 is MNHEY and CDR2 SVGEGT. The CDR3 is CASSYWYEAPDQETQYF. Here the CDR3 DNA reads TGTGCCAGCAGTTACTGGTACGAGGCCCCGGACCAAGAGACCCAGTACTTC.

In this sample, this clone turned up once. The chain employs TRBV5-6 and TRBJ1-5, with TRBD1 matching 8 bases. Germline CDR1 and CDR2: SGHDT and YYEEEE. This CDR3 is 15 amino acids long. After removal of 4 bases from V and 4 bases from J, the junction contained 7 bases not matched to a gene. CDR3 sequence: CASSPRDRRNQPQHF. For the CDR3, the DNA is TGTGCCAGCAGCCCCAGGGACAGGCGAAATCAGCCCCAGCATTTT.

V usage is TRBV3-1 (or the pseudogene TRBV3-2) and J usage is TRBJ2-1, with a tentative D call TRBD1 (7 bases). V was clipped by 3 bases and J by 12 bases, with 18 bases between them. Looked up from germline, CDR1 is LGHDT and CDR2 is YNNKEL (reference sequence). The CDR3 runs 14 residues. CDR3: CASSHGRGVVGQFF. Written as DNA, the CDR3 is TGTGCCAGCAGCCACGGCAGGGGGGTTGTAGGGCAGTTCTTC.

This chain joins TRBV2 and TRBJ2-6; possible D gene TRBD2, 6 bases. CDR3 length: 16 residues. V shed 2 bases and J shed 5 bases, with 13 bases lying between them. Germline V gene sequence: CDR1 SNHLY, CDR2 FYNNEI. CDR3 in amino acids: CASSEQVGGWANVLTF. The CDR3 DNA sequence: TGTGCCAGCAGTGAACAGGTGGGAGGCTGGGCCAACGTCCTGACTTTC. Full variable domain (missing parts from reference TRBV2 and TRBJ2-6): EPEVTQTPSHQVTQMGQEVILRCVPISNHLYFYWYRQILGQKVEFLVSFYNNEISEKSEIFDDQFSVERPDGSNFTLKIRSTKLEDSAMYFCASSEQVGGWANVLTFGAGSRLTVL.

V gene TRBV7-9 combines with J gene TRBJ1-3, with a possible D match to TRBD1 (5 bases). The CDR3 covers 15 residues. V was cut by 5 bases and J by 3 bases, with 14 bases left in between. Germline V gene sequence: CDR1 SEHNR, CDR2 FQNEAQ (reference sequence). DNA of the CDR3: TGTGCCAGCAGCCCAGGGAGGACCGTTGGAAACACCATATATTTT. Translated: CASSPGRTVGNTIYF. Combining the CDR3 with reference TRBV7-9 and TRBJ1-3 gives the whole variable domain DTGVSQNPRHKITKRGQNVTFRCDPISEHNRLYWYRQTLGQGPEFLTYFQNEAQLEKSRLLSDRFSAERPKGSFSTLEIQRTEQGDSAMYLCASSPGRTVGNTIYFGEGSWLTVV.

The V gene is TRBV5-1, the J gene TRBJ2-2; D gene ambiguous. The CDR3 has 13 amino acids. Trimming pared 0 bases from V and 7 bases from J, leaving 7 bases between. Germline CDR1 and CDR2: SGHRS and YFSETQ. The CDR3 region is CASSLVSGGELFF. For the CDR3, the DNA is TGCGCCAGCAGCTTGGTTTCGGGCGGGGAGCTGTTTTTT.

This clone was observed a handful of times. The rearrangement uses TRBV25-1 and TRBJ2-3; tentatively, D is TRBD2 (6 bases). This CDR3 has 12 residues. Germline CDR1 MGHDK, CDR2 SYGVNS. With 8 bases removed from V and 2 bases from J, the gap between germline ends came to 8 bases. CDR3 loop: CASRRDTDTQYF. Written as DNA, the CDR3 is TGTGCCAGCCGGCGGGACACAGATACGCAGTATTTT.

The chain links TRBV9 to TRBJ1-1; D might be TRBD1 (5 bases). V was pared by 0 bases and J by 1 base, with 10 bases between. From germline, CDR1 is SGDLS and CDR2 YYNGEE. This CDR3 is 15 amino acids long. The CDR3 DNA sequence: TGTGCCAGCAGCGTAGAACCAGGGAAGAACACTGAAGCTTTCTTT. Translating gives CASSVEPGKNTEAFF.

V is TRBV10-3 and J is TRBJ1-5; 8 bases fit TRBD1. Germline lookup yields CDR1 ENHRY and CDR2 SYGVKD. The CDR3 has 15 residues. Unmatched junction bases numbered 5, after V lost 6 bases and J lost 1 base. CDR3 bases: TGTGCCATCAGCGAACAGGGGGGGAGCAATCAGCCCCAGCATTTT. This codes for CAISEQGGSNQPQHF.

This clone was counted a few times. Written as DNA, the CDR3 is TGCGCCAGCAGCTTGGAAGGGGCTATCGCTGGAAACACCATATATTTT. Protein sequence: CASSLEGAIAGNTIYF. The V gene is TRBV5-1, the J gene TRBJ1-3; possible D gene TRBD1, 5 bases. With 0 bases removed from V and 2 bases from J, the gap between germline ends came to 12 bases. Per germline, CDR1 SGHRS and CDR2 YFSETQ. The CDR3 length is 16 residues.

The rearrangement links TRBV12-3 or TRBV12-4 to TRBJ1-2; D is ambiguous. The CDR3 runs 13 residues. Trimming pared 3 bases from V and 1 base from J, leaving 6 bases between. The CDR3 region is CASSFGDNYGYTF. The CDR3, as DNA: TGTGCCAGCAGTTTCGGAGATAACTATGGCTACACCTTC.

The chain is built from TRBV28 and TRBJ1-1; 12 nucleotides line up with TRBD1. Germline V CDR1 and CDR2: MDHEN, SYDVKM. CDR3 length: 17 amino acids. The junction had 18 bases not matched to a gene; V was cut back by 10 bases and J by 6 bases. The CDR3 DNA reads as TGTGCCACCATCGTCTTCCCGGGACAGGGGGCGGACTCTGAAGCTTTCTTT. Its protein is CATIVFPGQGADSEAFF.

The genes are TRBV9 and TRBJ1-1, with TRBD1 as a possible D gene (5 bases). V was shortened by 0 bases and J by 0 bases, with 12 bases between the two germline ends. The CDR3 is made up of 16 amino acids. The germline gives CDR1 SGDLS, CDR2 YYNGEE. CDR3 sequence reads: CASSVAPGGLNTEAFF. In DNA form, the CDR3 reads TGTGCCAGCAGCGTAGCTCCCGGGGGACTGAACACTGAAGCTTTCTTT.

The rearrangement links TRBV18 to TRBJ1-2; TRBD1 is a possible D gene (5 bases). Germline V gives CDR1 KGHSH, CDR2 LQKENI. The CDR3 consists of 14 residues. Between the trimmed V and J ends, which lost 6 bases and 8 bases, there was a span of 19 bases. The CDR3 loop is CASSPDSDSHGYTF. The CDR3 region has the DNA TGTGCCAGCTCGCCTGATTCCGACAGTCACGGCTACACCTTC.

This chain links TRBV19 with TRBJ2-6; 7 bases align to TRBD1. Germline V gene sequence: CDR1 LNHDA, CDR2 SQIVND (reference sequence). This CDR3 comprises 16 residues. The trim removed 5 bases at V and 2 bases at J, leaving 6 bases unmatched. CDR3 nucleotides: TGTGCCAGTAGTTCAGGGGGAAGTACTGGGGCCAACGTCCTGACTTTC. This encodes CASSSGGSTGANVLTF.